This T cell receptor beta chain was captured by sequencing in a study of T-cell reconstitution after alpha-beta-depleted transplantation in children. This clonotype was counted ten times or more. After removal of 0 bases from V and 3 bases from J, the junction contained 4 bases not matched to a gene. CDR1 is SGHRS, CDR2 YFSETQ, per germline. This CDR3 comprises 15 residues. Unique molecular identifiers were incorporated when the TCRbeta library was constructed. TCRdb ran MiXCR on the PCR reads and lists one entry per CDR3 protein. The data hold 90,000 to 95,000 distinct CDR3 sequences, with 9.5% to 15% observed a single time.

This sequence originates from a human donor who donated a stem cell graft to a child with inherited bone marrow failure. The material sequenced was PBMCs from the stem cell graft donor, taken from the stem cell graft. The chain joins TRBV5-1 to TRBJ2-3, with 7 bases fitting TRBD2. CDR3 residues: CASSLGGLSTDTQYF. The CDR3 DNA reads as TGCGCCAGCAGCTTGGGGGGACTATCGACAGATACGCAGTATTTT.